These 22 T cell receptor beta chains share one sample of origin, sequenced in a study of T cell responses to AZD1222 COVID-19 vaccine. Data came from immunoSEQ multiplex PCR; TCRdb stores just in-frame clones and leaves some out. Among under 130,000 clones listed, approximately 92% were seen once. The sample in question was peripheral blood, obtained 28 days after the second AZD1222 dose. These receptor sequences come from an adult who received the AZD1222 COVID-19 vaccine.

CDR3 bases: TGTGCCAGCAAGGGGTATCAGCCCCAGCATTTT. This sequence encodes CASKGYQPQHF. The V gene is TRBV6-5, the J gene TRBJ1-5; tentative D call: TRBD1 (5 bases). CDR3 size: 11 residues. Germline V gene data show CDR1 as MNHEY and CDR2 as SVGAGI. V was pared by 7 bases and J by 5 bases, with 6 bases between.

The genes are TRBV2 and TRBJ1-1; D remains unclear. This CDR3 has 14 residues. Trimming removed 0 bases at V and 5 bases at J, with 10 bases between. In germline, CDR1 is SNHLY, CDR2 FYNNEI. Here the CDR3 DNA reads TGTGCCAGCAGTGAAGCGCCGGGTCGAACTGAAGCTTTCTTT. Translating gives CASSEAPGRTEAFF. The whole variable domain, remainder taken from reference TRBV2 and TRBJ1-1, is EPEVTQTPSHQVTQMGQEVILRCVPISNHLYFYWYRQILGQKVEFLVSFYNNEISEKSEIFDDQFSVERPDGSNFTLKIRSTKLEDSAMYFCASSEAPGRTEAFFGQGTRLTVV.

This clone was recorded once. V gene TRBV11-3 combines with J gene TRBJ1-2; 7 positions agree with TRBD1. Germline values: CDR1 SGHNT, CDR2 YENEEA. The CDR3 covers 15 residues. V trimming: 5 bases; J trimming: 4 bases; junction bases outside the gene matches: 10. The CDR3 bases are TGTGCCAGCAGCCCCTGGGACAGTGAGAGCTATGGCTACACCTTC. Protein sequence: CASSPWDSESYGYTF. Using reference TRBV11-3 and TRBJ1-2 for the parts outside the CDR3, the full variable domain is EAGVVQSPRYKIIEKKQPVAFWCNPISGHNTLYWYLQNLGQGPELLIRYENEEAVDDSQLPKDRFSAERLKGVDSTLKIQPAELGDSAVYLCASSPWDSESYGYTFGSGTRLTVV.

This chain links TRBV20-1 with TRBJ2-7, with D hard to call. Trimming shortened V by 3 bases and J by 0 bases, and 9 bases separated the two germline ends. This CDR3 is built from 13 residues. Germline V gene sequence: CDR1 DFQATT, CDR2 SNEGSKA (reference sequence). Here the CDR3 reads CSASRSTSYEQYF. The DNA of the CDR3 is TGCAGTGCTAGTCGTTCCACCTCCTACGAGCAGTACTTC.

The chain links TRBV19 to TRBJ2-1, with 14 positions matching TRBD2. CDR1 is LNHDA and CDR2 is SQIVND in the germline V gene (reference sequence). The CDR3 covers 15 residues. Germline trimming cut 6 bases from V and 6 bases from J; bases unmatched to any gene: 4. The CDR3 DNA reads as TGTGCCAGTAGCACCGGGACTAGCGGGGGCAATGAGCAGTTCTTC. It specifies CASSTGTSGGNEQFF.

The J gene is TRBJ2-1, the V gene TRBV9; 13 nucleotides line up with TRBD2. The CDR3 length is 15 residues. J gave up 9 bases and V 4 bases, and 7 bases lay outside the gene matches. Germline lookup yields CDR1 SGDLS and CDR2 YYNGEE. CDR3 sequence (DNA): TGTGCCAGCAGCTTTCGACTAGCGGGAGGTTTTGAGCAGTTCTTC. Its protein is CASSFRLAGGFEQFF.

Comments on this clone: The sample contains more than one DNA sequence encoding this CDR3. The chain recombines TRBV6-2 or TRBV6-3 with TRBJ2-7; D remains ambiguous. Germline CDR1 and CDR2: MNHEY and SVGEGT. V was cut by 0 bases and J by 3 bases, with 3 bases left in between. The CDR3 loop spans 12 amino acids. The CDR3 reads CASSYSSYEQYF. Written as DNA, the CDR3 is TGTGCCAGCAGTTACTCGAGCTACGAGCAGTACTTC.

The chain joins TRBV19 to TRBJ2-2; 7 nucleotides agree with TRBD1. The CDR3 loop spans 18 amino acids. The V gene's germline CDR1 is LNHDA and CDR2 SQIVND (reference sequence). The J segment lost 4 bases and the V segment lost 7 bases, leaving 18 bases of the junction unmatched. This CDR3 reads CASTEQRFSGGTTGELFF. The CDR3 bases are TGTGCCAGTACCGAACAAAGATTTTCAGGGGGAACCACCGGGGAGCTGTTTTTT.

The V and J genes are TRBV9 and TRBJ2-3, with 13 positions matching TRBD2. V shed 1 base, J shed 10 bases, and the junction held 18 bases outside the gene matches. Germline loops: CDR1 SGDLS, CDR2 YYNGEE. The CDR3 is made up of 19 amino acids. The CDR3 nucleotides are TGTGCCAGCAGCGTACAAGGGACACATTGGACTAGCGGGAGAGGTCCGCAGTATTTT. Translating gives CASSVQGTHWTSGRGPQYF.

The chain couples TRBV28 to TRBJ2-4; 11 bases fit TRBD2. The CDR3 length is 18 residues. The J segment lost 6 bases and the V segment lost 5 bases, leaving 15 bases of the junction unmatched. The germline V gene has CDR1 MDHEN and CDR2 SYDVKM. DNA for the CDR3: TGTGCCAGCAGTACCAGGCTAGCGGGAGGCAATTCTGGAAACATTCAGTACTTC. Protein sequence: CASSTRLAGGNSGNIQYF.

This sequence joins TRBV6-4 and TRBJ1-3; no reliable D call. This CDR3 spans 19 amino acids. Germline V gene sequence: CDR1 MRHNA, CDR2 SNTAGT. V was pared by 2 bases and J by 0 bases, with 20 bases between. CDR3 sequence (DNA): TGTGCCAGCAGTGACGCTCGGCCCCGGCCCCCGTCCTCTGGAAACACCATATATTTT. It is translated as CASSDARPRPPSSGNTIYF.

The J gene is TRBJ2-7, the V gene TRBV13; D is perhaps TRBD1 or TRBD2 (5 bases each). From germline, CDR1 is PRHDT and CDR2 FYEKMQ (reference sequence). The CDR3 covers 14 residues. Trimming pared 2 bases from V and 2 bases from J, leaving 10 bases between. The CDR3 DNA sequence: TGTGCCAGCAGCTTATTTCGGGGCGCCTACGAGCAGTACTTC. Residues: CASSLFRGAYEQYF.

V is TRBV3-1 (or the pseudogene TRBV3-2) and J is TRBJ1-4; 9 bases agree with TRBD1. The germline gives CDR1 LGHDT, CDR2 YNNKEL (reference sequence). The CDR3 length is 14 residues. The V and J ends lost 5 bases and 8 bases, in that order; junction bases with no gene match: 6. CDR3 in amino acids: CASSYGQGREKLFF. The CDR3 bases are TGTGCCAGCAGCTACGGACAGGGGAGGGAAAAACTGTTTTTT.

The rearrangement joins TRBV12-3 or TRBV12-4 to TRBJ2-3; D not resolved. The CDR3 covers 10 residues. Between the trimmed V and J ends, which lost 11 bases and 1 base, there was a span of 4 bases. This chain's CDR3 is CASGTDTQYF. The CDR3 DNA is TGTGCCTCTGGCACAGATACGCAGTATTTT.

This rearrangement joins TRBV14 to TRBJ2-4; 8 nucleotides line up with TRBD2. The junction had 14 bases not matched to a gene; V was cut back by 5 bases and J by 5 bases. The CDR3 runs 17 residues. Germline CDR1 reads SGHDN; CDR2 reads FVKESK. The CDR3 DNA sequence: TGTGCCAGCAGCGAAGGAGGTGCGGGAGGTTCCCAAAACATTCAGTACTTC. Protein sequence: CASSEGGAGGSQNIQYF.

The genes are TRBV6-5 and TRBJ2-1; no clear D. Germline V CDR1 and CDR2: MNHEY, SVGAGI. CDR3 size: 14 residues. Between the trimmed V and J ends, which lost 6 bases and 0 bases, there was a span of 9 bases. The CDR3 loop is CASRGSDSYNEQFF. CDR3 in DNA: TGTGCCAGCAGAGGAAGTGACTCCTACAATGAGCAGTTCTTC.

This clone came up once. The J gene is TRBJ1-1, the V gene TRBV5-6; D remains unclear. Germline V CDR1 and CDR2: SGHDT, YYEEEE. The CDR3 has 14 residues. Deletions cut 5 bases from V and 9 bases from J, with 20 bases between. This CDR3 reads CASSPSRESLKAFF. The DNA of the CDR3 is TGTGCCAGCAGTCCTTCGCGCGAATCACTGAAAGCTTTCTTT.

The chain couples TRBV13 to TRBJ2-1; no clear D. The CDR3 consists of 12 residues. Per germline, CDR1 PRHDT and CDR2 FYEKMQ (reference sequence). The V gene lost 5 bases and the J gene lost 5 bases, with 7 bases spanning the gap. Here the CDR3 reads CASSSYNNEQFF. CDR3 nucleotides: TGTGCCAGCAGCAGCTATAACAATGAGCAGTTCTTC. The variable domain in full, with the rest retrieved from reference TRBV13 and TRBJ2-1, is AAGVIQSPRHLIKEKRETATLKCYPIPRHDTVYWYQQGPGQDPQFLISFYEKMQSDKGSIPDRFSAQQFSDYHSELNMSSLELGDSALYFCASSSYNNEQFFGPGTRLTVL.

The rearrangement links TRBV20-1 to TRBJ2-2; D not certain. The germline gives CDR1 DFQATT, CDR2 SNEGSKA (reference sequence). The ends were cut back, 3 bases at V and 6 bases at J, with 11 bases in the middle. The CDR3 has 13 residues. The CDR3 loop is CSASREIPGELFF. The CDR3 nucleotides are TGCAGTGCTAGTCGAGAGATCCCCGGGGAGCTGTTTTTT.

The sample holds a few counts of this clone. CDR3 in amino acids: CASFTAGALAGNTIYF. CDR3 bases: TGTGCCAGCTTTACGGCGGGGGCATTAGCTGGAAACACCATATATTTT. The chain links TRBV28 to TRBJ1-3, with D maybe TRBD1 (6 bases). This CDR3 contains 16 residues. Trimming removed 8 bases from V and 2 bases from J, with 19 bases in between. The germline CDR1 and CDR2 sequences are MDHEN and SYDVKM. Combining the CDR3 with reference TRBV28 and TRBJ1-3 gives the whole variable domain DVKVTQSSRYLVKRTGEKVFLECVQDMDHENMFWYRQDPGLGLRLIYFSYDVKMKEKGDIPEGYSVSREKKERFSLILESASTNQTSMYLCASFTAGALAGNTIYFGEGSWLTVV.

The V gene is TRBV6-2 or TRBV6-3, the J gene TRBJ1-1; a possible D gene is TRBD1 (6 bases). V lost 0 bases and J lost 5, with 16 bases in between. This CDR3 spans 16 amino acids. CDR1 is MNHEY, CDR2 SVGEGT, per germline. The CDR3 nucleotides read TGTGCCAGCAGTTACTCGCTATTGGGGGGCCATACTGAAGCTTTCTTT. Translating gives CASSYSLLGGHTEAFF.

The CDR3: CASSYLQVYGYTF. The CDR3 DNA sequence: TGTGCCAGCAGTTATTTACAGGTGTATGGCTACACCTTC. The chain employs TRBV28 and TRBJ1-2, with a possible D match to TRBD1 (5 bases). The V gene's germline CDR1 is MDHEN and CDR2 SYDVKM. The CDR3 contains 13 residues. The V gene lost 4 bases and the J gene lost 5 bases, with 11 bases spanning the gap.